Below are 27 T cell receptor beta chains sequenced from a single sample in a study of blood T cell repertoires in COVID-19. Generated by immunoSEQ multiplex PCR, the TCRdb table keeps only in-frame clones and is missing some. There are about 200,000 clones in the sample; approximately 88% occur only once, and about 7% lies in the top ten. Sequencing input: peripheral blood. The source of these receptors is a man aged 40-55 years with acute or convalescent COVID-19.

This rearrangement joins TRBV29-1 to TRBJ1-1; D gene uncertain. CDR3 length equals 15 residues. Germline V gives CDR1 SQVTM, CDR2 ANQGSEA. The V gene lost 4 bases and the J gene lost 0 bases, with 15 bases spanning the gap. The CDR3 DNA reads as TGCAGCGTTGCACCGCCAGAGGCTATGAACACTGAAGCTTTCTTT. It specifies CSVAPPEAMNTEAFF. Combining the CDR3 with reference TRBV29-1 and TRBJ1-1 gives the whole variable domain SAVISQKPSRDICQRGTSLTIQCQVDSQVTMMFWYRQQPGQSLTLIATANQGSEATYESGFVIDKFPISRPNLTFSTLTVSNMSPEDSSIYLCSVAPPEAMNTEAFFGQGTRLTVV.

In regard to this clone: The sample has other DNA sequences that encode this CDR3 too. The rearrangement uses TRBV6-5 and TRBJ1-4; TRBD1 matches at 7 bases. CDR3 length equals 14 residues. After removal of 8 bases from V and 0 bases from J, the junction contained 3 bases not matched to a gene. Germline-derived CDR1 and CDR2 are MNHEY and SVGAGI. For the CDR3, the DNA is TGTGCCAGCCGGGACAGTGCAACTAATGAAAAACTGTTTTTT. Translation: CASRDSATNEKLFF.

This chain uses TRBV2 with TRBJ2-2; 7 nucleotides line up with TRBD2. CDR3 length: 15 amino acids. In germline, CDR1 is SNHLY, CDR2 FYNNEI. V was pared by 6 bases and J by 0 bases, with 4 bases of the junction left unmatched. The CDR3 DNA reads TGTGCCAGCAGCCGGGAGGATCCGAACACCGGGGAGCTGTTTTTT. This translates into CASSREDPNTGELFF.

This clone appeared once. The chain uses TRBV12-5 and TRBJ1-2; tentative D call: TRBD1 (6 bases). This CDR3 is 13 amino acids long. Germline CDR1 reads LGHNT; CDR2 reads FRNRAP. V lost 6 bases to trimming and J lost 5 bases, with 13 bases between them. The DNA of the CDR3 is TGTGCTAGTGGCCTGACAGGTACTTATGGCTACACCTTC. Its protein is CASGLTGTYGYTF.

The CDR3 nucleotides are TGTGCCAGTAGTATTTTCCAACAGGGGGCCGAGGAAAAACTGTTTTTT. The encoded protein is CASSIFQQGAEEKLFF. The V gene is TRBV19, the J gene TRBJ1-4; TRBD1 matches at 9 bases. The CDR3 has 16 amino acids. Germline CDR1 is LNHDA and CDR2 is SQIVND (reference sequence). J was trimmed by 8 bases and V by 3 bases; bases with no gene match: 10.

The chain employs TRBV5-4 and TRBJ2-7, with D possibly matching TRBD1 (5 bases). Looked up from germline, CDR1 is SGHNT and CDR2 is YYREEE (reference sequence). Trimming pared 4 bases from V and 2 bases from J, leaving 16 bases between. CDR3 length: 15 residues. CDR3: CASSLAPDKAYEQYF. The CDR3 DNA follows: TGTGCCAGCAGCCTGGCCCCGGACAAGGCCTACGAGCAGTACTTC.

The gene calls are TRBV12-3 or TRBV12-4 and TRBJ1-1; D gene uncertain. The CDR3 covers 13 residues. Trimming cost V 2 bases and J 4 bases, with 8 bases left between them. The CDR3 DNA is TGTGCCAGCAGTTTACCCCCGGGCACTGAAGCTTTCTTT. As protein: CASSLPPGTEAFF.

The chain uses TRBV3-1 (or the pseudogene TRBV3-2) and TRBJ2-1, with TRBD1 identical over 7 bases. Trimming removed 1 base from V and 4 bases from J; junction bases left unmatched: 1. Looked up from germline, CDR1 is LGHDT and CDR2 is YNNKEL (reference sequence). The CDR3 runs to 14 residues. The CDR3 sequence: CASSQGQGYNEQFF. The CDR3 DNA reads TGTGCCAGCAGCCAAGGACAGGGATACAATGAGCAGTTCTTC.

The rearrangement uses TRBV7-2 and TRBJ1-2; possible D gene TRBD1, 5 bases. The V and J ends lost 1 base and 2 bases respectively, with 8 bases between them. CDR3 length: 14 residues. The germline gives CDR1 SGHTA, CDR2 FQGNSA. CDR3 protein: CASSLEGQNYGYTF. CDR3 nucleotides: TGTGCCAGCAGCTTAGAGGGGCAGAACTATGGCTACACCTTC.

For this clone: The sample has other DNA sequences that encode this CDR3 too. The chain recombines TRBV12-3 or TRBV12-4 with TRBJ1-1; D gene ambiguous. The V end lost 1 base, the J end lost 1 base, and 4 bases lay between the germline ends. This CDR3 region has 13 residues. The CDR3 loop is CASSLGQNTEAFF. CDR3 DNA: TGTGCCAGCAGTTTAGGGCAGAACACTGAAGCTTTCTTT.

This chain joins TRBV28 and TRBJ1-1; D is unclear. This CDR3 has 11 residues. Trimming pared 6 bases from V and 6 bases from J, leaving 8 bases between. CDR1 is MDHEN and CDR2 is SYDVKM in the germline V gene. The CDR3: CASRTVSEAFF. The DNA for the CDR3 is TGTGCCAGCAGAACAGTCTCTGAAGCTTTCTTT.

The chain recombines TRBV11-2 with TRBJ1-1, with 10 bases matching TRBD1. Germline-derived CDR1 and CDR2 are SGHAT and FQNNGV. The CDR3 loop spans 12 amino acids. The V and J ends lost 4 bases and 12 bases, in that order; junction bases with no gene match: 5. In nucleotides, the CDR3 is TGTGCCAGCAGCTCACGGACAGGGGGGCCTTTCTTT. Translated, it gives CASSSRTGGPFF.

V usage is TRBV5-6 and J usage is TRBJ2-5; TRBD1 agrees at 9 bases. Germline V CDR1 and CDR2: SGHDT, YYEEEE. The CDR3 sequence is 16 residues long. The J segment lost 5 bases and the V segment lost 4 bases, leaving 12 bases of the junction unmatched. CDR3 coding DNA: TGTGCCAGCAGCCGAGATCGGACAGGGGCGGGGGAGACCCAGTACTTC. Translation gives CASSRDRTGAGETQYF.

The rearrangement links TRBV25-1 to TRBJ1-2, with 7 positions matching TRBD1. V shed 4 bases and J 8 bases; nucleotides not matched to a gene: 7. This CDR3 has 13 residues. The germline gives CDR1 MGHDK, CDR2 SYGVNS. In DNA, the CDR3 is TGTGCCAGCAGTGCGGGACAGAGCATCGGCTACACCTTC. It is translated as CASSAGQSIGYTF.

The chain carries TRBV7-2 and TRBJ2-1, with D tentatively TRBD2 (7 bases). CDR3 size: 16 residues. Germline CDR1 reads SGHTA; CDR2 reads FQGNSA. V dropped 5 bases and J dropped 2 bases, with 16 bases sitting between them. Here the CDR3 reads CASSRGGSGTYNEQFF. CDR3 coding DNA: TGTGCCAGCAGCAGGGGGGGGTCCGGGACCTACAATGAGCAGTTCTTC.

This clone has only one observation. V usage is TRBV18 and J usage is TRBJ1-2, with D unresolved. Trimming stripped 8 bases from V and 2 bases from J, with 18 bases between. This CDR3 is 15 amino acids long. The germline gives CDR1 KGHSH, CDR2 LQKENI. As DNA, the CDR3 is TGTGCCAGCCCCCAATCTGGAGGGAACAACTATGGCTACACCTTC. The encoded protein is CASPQSGGNNYGYTF. Variable domain in full (rest from reference TRBV18 and TRBJ1-2): NAGVMQNPRHLVRRRGQEARLRCSPMKGHSHVYWYRQLPEEGLKFMVYLQKENIIDESGMPKERFSAEFPKEGPSILRIQQVVRGDSAAYFCASPQSGGNNYGYTFGSGTRLTVV.

V and J are TRBV10-2 and TRBJ2-5, with TRBD1 matching over 8 bases. CDR3 length: 16 amino acids. The V gene's germline CDR1 is WSHSY and CDR2 SAAADI. Trimming cost V 0 bases and J 1 base; bases outside gene matches: 4. Here the CDR3 DNA reads TGCGCCAGCAGTGAGTCGCAGGGGGCAGGCCAAGAGACCCAGTACTTC. This codes for CASSESQGAGQETQYF.

The J gene is TRBJ1-2, the V gene TRBV30; TRBD1 matches at 9 bases. The CDR3 is 14 residues long. With 3 bases clipped from V and 0 bases from J, the junction kept 2 bases outside the gene matches. CDR1 is GTSNPN, CDR2 SVGIG, per germline (reference sequence). This CDR3 is CAWRGDRANYGYTF. CDR3 coding DNA: TGTGCCTGGAGAGGGGACAGGGCTAACTATGGCTACACCTTC.

V is TRBV7-9 and J is TRBJ2-2; no definite D call. V was trimmed by 1 base and J by 10 bases, leaving 7 bases between them. The germline V gene has CDR1 SEHNR and CDR2 FQNEAQ (reference sequence). The CDR3 has 12 amino acids. The CDR3 is CASSLEASELFF. The CDR3 coding sequence is TGTGCCAGCAGCTTAGAAGCTTCGGAGCTGTTTTTT.

V gene TRBV7-9 combines with J gene TRBJ1-1, with 9 bases identical to TRBD1. Germline-derived CDR1 and CDR2 are SEHNR and FQNEAQ (reference sequence). The CDR3 has 15 amino acids. The trim removed 5 bases at V and 6 bases at J, leaving 10 bases unmatched. CDR3: CASSLGQGRGSEAFF. CDR3 coding DNA: TGTGCCAGCAGCCTCGGACAGGGGCGGGGATCTGAAGCTTTCTTT.

This clone was counted a few times. One end of the junction is discordant with germline, which a read error may explain. This chain joins TRBV28 and TRBJ2-2, with 9 bases lining up with TRBD1. The CDR3 length is 15 residues. From germline, CDR1 is MDHEN and CDR2 SYDVKM. In nucleotides, the CDR3 is TGTGCCAGCAGCTTATTGACAGGGGGGACCGGGGAGCTGTTTTTT. Translated: CASSLLTGGTGELFF.

A single count supports this clone. V gene TRBV4-1 combines with J gene TRBJ2-5; TRBD2 matches at 9 bases. The germline CDR1 and CDR2 sequences are MGHRA and YSYEKL. With 1 base clipped from V and 3 bases from J, the junction kept 6 bases outside the gene matches. This CDR3 has 16 amino acids. CDR3 nucleotides: TGCGCCAGCAGCCAAGGAAGCGGGGGGTCCAAAGAGACCCAGTACTTC. Protein sequence: CASSQGSGGSKETQYF.

The genes are TRBV7-2 and TRBJ1-6; TRBD1 matches at 7 bases. The CDR3 consists of 15 residues. V shed 7 bases, J shed 9 bases, and the junction held 12 bases outside the gene matches. Germline V gene sequence: CDR1 SGHTA, CDR2 FQGNSA. In DNA, the CDR3 is TGTGCCAGCACCTTTTCACGACAGGGTGGTTCACCCCTCCACTTT. The encoded protein is CASTFSRQGGSPLHF.

The genes are TRBV5-1 and TRBJ2-3; 7 nucleotides agree with TRBD1. V shed 5 bases, J shed 2 bases, and the junction held 8 bases outside the gene matches. Germline-derived CDR1 and CDR2 are SGHRS and YFSETQ. The CDR3 covers 15 residues. As DNA, the CDR3 is TGCGCCAGCAGTTTGATCACAGGGGTCACAGATACGCAGTATTTT. It codes for CASSLITGVTDTQYF.

V and J are TRBV12-3 or TRBV12-4 and TRBJ2-4; 7 bases are a match to TRBD1. The CDR3 totals 13 residues. The trim removed 7 bases at V and 11 bases at J, leaving 11 bases unmatched. The CDR3 coding sequence is TGTGCCAGCACCAACCAACCGGACAGGCTTCAGTACTTC. Residues: CASTNQPDRLQYF.

The chain combines TRBV6-6 with TRBJ2-2; 8 nucleotides line up with TRBD1. The trim removed 2 bases at V and 3 bases at J, leaving 5 bases unmatched. This CDR3 comprises 16 residues. Germline V CDR1 and CDR2: MNHNY, SVGAGI (reference sequence). The CDR3 is CASSYARGQHTGELFF. CDR3 nucleotide sequence: TGTGCCAGCAGTTACGCCAGGGGGCAGCACACCGGGGAGCTGTTTTTT.

The chain carries TRBV24-1 and TRBJ1-2; D not certain. The CDR3 length is 12 residues. Germline V gene lookup returns CDR1 KGHDR and CDR2 SFDVKD. The chain's CDR3 is CAAGGSDYGYTF. Written as DNA, the CDR3 is TGTGCGGCCGGAGGCAGCGACTATGGCTACACCTTC.